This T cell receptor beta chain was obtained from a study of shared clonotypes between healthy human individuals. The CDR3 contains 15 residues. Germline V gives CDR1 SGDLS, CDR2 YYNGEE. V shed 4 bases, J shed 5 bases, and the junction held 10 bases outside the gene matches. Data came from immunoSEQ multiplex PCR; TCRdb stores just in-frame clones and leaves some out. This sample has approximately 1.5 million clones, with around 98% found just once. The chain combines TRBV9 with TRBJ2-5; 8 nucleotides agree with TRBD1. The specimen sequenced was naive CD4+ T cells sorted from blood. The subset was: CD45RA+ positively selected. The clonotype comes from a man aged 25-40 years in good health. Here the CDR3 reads CASSKVGTGSETQYF. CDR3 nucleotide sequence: TGTGCCAGCAGCAAGGTCGGGACAGGTAGCGAGACCCAGTACTTC.